The 9 T cell receptor beta chains below were found in one sample sequenced in a study of blood T cell repertoires in COVID-19. Method: immunoSEQ multiplex PCR; TCRdb's copy keeps in-frame clones and lacks some. This sample has some 320,000 clones, with about nine tenths found just once. The sample consisted of peripheral blood. These receptors were collected from a woman in her twenties or thirties who had recovered from COVID-19.

The chain employs TRBV3-1 (or the pseudogene TRBV3-2) and TRBJ1-5; D may be TRBD1 (5 bases). The CDR3 is 13 residues long. Germline CDR1 is LGHDT and CDR2 is YNNKEL (reference sequence). Deletions cut 3 bases from V and 3 bases from J, with 6 bases between. In DNA form, the CDR3 reads TGTGCCAGCAGCCAGACAGTCAATCAGCCCCAGCATTTT. It specifies CASSQTVNQPQHF.

V gene TRBV29-1 combines with J gene TRBJ1-2, with TRBD1 identical over 7 bases. V shed 6 bases, J shed 0 bases, and the junction held 4 bases outside the gene matches. The germline CDR1 and CDR2 sequences are SQVTM and ANQGSEA. The CDR3 is 13 amino acids. For the CDR3, the DNA is TGCAGCGTCTACCAGGGGGCTAACTATGGCTACACCTTC. It encodes CSVYQGANYGYTF.

The J gene is TRBJ1-6, the V gene TRBV6-5; D remains ambiguous. V shed 5 bases and J shed 2 bases, with 10 bases lying between them. Germline V lookup: CDR1 MNHEY, CDR2 SVGAGI. The CDR3 runs to 15 residues. CDR3 sequence (DNA): TGTGCCAGCAGTCCAGGTGGCGCCTATAATTCACCCCTCCACTTT. Translation gives CASSPGGAYNSPLHF.

This clone has only one observation. V and J are TRBV5-5 and TRBJ1-4; tentatively, D is TRBD1 (6 bases). The CDR3 is 14 amino acids. Germline lookup yields CDR1 SGHKS and CDR2 YYEKEE (reference sequence). The V and J ends lost 4 bases and 8 bases respectively, with 15 bases between them. The CDR3 coding sequence is TGTGCCAGCAGCATCAGGGGTACCGGAGAAAAACTGTTTTTT. Residues: CASSIRGTGEKLFF.

This clone was seen more than once but under ten times. This sequence joins TRBV6-5 and TRBJ2-3; D is uncertain. V lost 6 bases and J lost 6, with 7 bases in between. The germline V gene has CDR1 MNHEY and CDR2 SVGAGI. This CDR3 region has 11 residues. The CDR3 here is CASRMQDTQYF. The CDR3, as DNA: TGTGCCAGCAGAATGCAGGATACGCAGTATTTT.

The CDR3 nucleotides read TGCGCCAGCTCAGACAGGGGGAACACCGGGGAGCTGTTTTTT. This gives the protein CASSDRGNTGELFF. The chain joins TRBV5-1 to TRBJ2-2; 8 nucleotides agree with TRBD1. The CDR3 has 14 residues. Germline CDR1 is SGHRS and CDR2 is YFSETQ. V lost 7 bases to trimming and J lost 1 base; unmatched junction nucleotides: 3. The entire variable domain, with the rest obtained from reference TRBV5-1 and TRBJ2-2, is as follows: KAGVTQTPRYLIKTRGQQVTLSCSPISGHRSVSWYQQTPGQGLQFLFEYFSETQRNKGNFPGRFSGRQFSNSRSEMNVSTLELGDSALYLCASSDRGNTGELFFGEGSRLTVL.

This sequence joins TRBV2 and TRBJ2-1; weak D call: TRBD2 (6 bases). This CDR3 spans 13 amino acids. Germline V CDR1 and CDR2: SNHLY, FYNNEI. Between the trimmed V and J ends, which lost 7 bases and 6 bases, there was a span of 13 bases. This chain's CDR3 is CASKVGTGNEQFF. Here the CDR3 DNA reads TGTGCCAGCAAAGTCGGGACTGGCAATGAGCAGTTCTTC.

The chain uses TRBV28 and TRBJ1-1, with 9 bases fitting TRBD1. In germline, CDR1 is MDHEN, CDR2 SYDVKM. The ends lost 8 bases at V and 6 bases at J; junction bases unmatched: 7. The CDR3 covers 13 residues. As DNA, the CDR3 is TGTGCCAGCGAAGACAGGGGGTGGTCTGAAGCTTTCTTT. Its translation is CASEDRGWSEAFF.

The chain uses TRBV6-6 and TRBJ1-1; 9 bases agree with TRBD1. CDR3 length: 17 residues. The ends lost 5 bases at V and 1 base at J; junction bases unmatched: 11. Germline assignment: CDR1 MNHNY and CDR2 SVGAGI (reference sequence). The CDR3 DNA follows: TGTGCCAGCAGTCCGCCTAGGACAGGGGCGGCGAACACTGAAGCTTTCTTT. Translated: CASSPPRTGAANTEAFF.